This TCR beta chain was retrieved from a study of blood T cell repertoires in COVID-19. At the level of the study: Samples representing acute and convalescent COVID-19 were sourced from the United States, Italy and Spain.

In the authors' workflow: Estimated nucleated cell counts came from reference gene primer amplification. Only in-frame clones appear in the TCRdb table, and some are missing; sequencing was by immunoSEQ multiplex PCR. That table supplies the V and J calls and clone size; D and trimming were determined from the DNA. This table has about 100,000 clones, roughly 72% appearing once. V was clipped by 4 bases and J by 10 bases; unmatched bases: 9. The CDR3 sequence is 14 residues long. Germline CDR1 is SGHTA and CDR2 is FQGTGA. This chain uses TRBV7-3 with TRBJ2-1; 8 bases agree with TRBD2. Sequenced input: peripheral blood. This sequence was found in an elderly man with acute or convalescent COVID-19. Written as DNA, the CDR3 is TGTGCCAGCAGCTCCCTAGCGGGTGCCAGGGAGCAGTTCTTC. It codes for CASSSLAGAREQFF. Together with reference TRBV7-3 and TRBJ2-1, the CDR3 gives the full variable domain: GAGVSQTPSNKVTEKGKYVELRCDPISGHTALYWYRQSLGQGPEFLIYFQGTGAADDSGLPNDRFFAVRPEGSVSTLKIQRTERGDSAVYLCASSSLAGAREQFFGPGTRLTVL.